Listed below are T cell receptor beta chains from one sample, sequenced in a study of shared clonotypes between healthy human individuals. The data were produced by immunoSEQ multiplex PCR, yet TCRdb's version contains in-frame clones alone and is incomplete. The sample lists roughly 720,000 clones; 90% were seen once. Input material: memory CD8+ T cells from PBMCs. Receptor source: a man between 18 and 35 years old in good health. Some clones in this sample may be carry-over from other donors' samples. CDR3s include the opening cysteine and the closing phenylalanine or tryptophan. D genes are given only for firm matches. Only some rows state a clone size, as once, few, many or a class for expanded clones.

j_call: TRBJ2-1; d_call: -; v_call: TRBV13; clone_size: once; cdr3_nt: TGTGCCAGCAGGGCCCGCCCCGTGGTGAACAATGAGCAGTTCTTC; cdr3_aa: CASRARPVVNNEQFF
j_call: TRBJ1-2; d_call: -; v_call: TRBV6-5; clone_size: -; cdr3_nt: TGTGCCAGCAGTCCGCTTTTGAGGGATGGCTACACCTTC; cdr3_aa: CASSPLLRDGYTF
j_call: TRBJ2-7; d_call: -; v_call: TRBV27; clone_size: -; cdr3_nt: TGTGCCAGCAGGCCAGGCAGGGAAAAGCTCTACGAGCAGTACTTC; cdr3_aa: CASRPGREKLYEQYF
j_call: TRBJ2-7; d_call: -; v_call: TRBV27; clone_size: -; cdr3_nt: TGTGCCACCTCAGAGGTGGATTCCTACGAGCAGTACTTC; cdr3_aa: CATSEVDSYEQYF
j_call: TRBJ2-1; d_call: -; v_call: TRBV6-5; clone_size: -; cdr3_nt: TGTGCCACCCGCCCAATCCCCTACAATGAGCAGTTCTTC; cdr3_aa: CATRPIPYNEQFF
j_call: TRBJ1-2; d_call: -; v_call: TRBV28; clone_size: -; cdr3_nt: TGTGCCAGCAGTTTATTGATTGGCAGGGGTGATGGCTACACCTTC; cdr3_aa: CASSLLIGRGDGYTF
j_call: TRBJ2-7; d_call: -; v_call: TRBV11-2; clone_size: -; cdr3_nt: TGTGCCAGCAGCCAAGGAAGGGCTTACGAGCAGTACTTC; cdr3_aa: CASSQGRAYEQYF
j_call: TRBJ2-7; d_call: -; v_call: TRBV11-2; clone_size: -; cdr3_nt: TGTGCCAGCAGCGCAGGCGGGATAAGCGAGCAGTACTTC; cdr3_aa: CASSAGGISEQYF
j_call: TRBJ2-7; d_call: TRBD2; v_call: TRBV2; clone_size: -; cdr3_nt: TGTGCCAGCAGTGGGGTTAGCGGGAGAGAGGAGCAGTACTTC; cdr3_aa: CASSGVSGREEQYF
j_call: TRBJ2-5; d_call: TRBD1; v_call: TRBV30; clone_size: once; cdr3_nt: TGTGCCTGGAGTCCAGGGGGCAGGGAGACCCAGTACTTC; cdr3_aa: CAWSPGGRETQYF
j_call: TRBJ2-7; d_call: -; v_call: TRBV6-1; clone_size: -; cdr3_nt: TGTGCCAGCAGTTCCGGGGACGAGCAGTACTTC; cdr3_aa: CASSSGDEQYF
j_call: TRBJ2-5; d_call: TRBD2; v_call: TRBV7-2; clone_size: -; cdr3_nt: TGTGCCAGCAGCTTAGAACGAGCGGGAGGAAGGCAAGAGACCCAGTACTTC; cdr3_aa: CASSLERAGGRQETQYF
j_call: TRBJ2-2; d_call: TRBD1; v_call: TRBV6-5; clone_size: -; cdr3_nt: TGTGCCACGGACAGGGGGCGTGGGTCCGGGGAGCTGTTTTTT; cdr3_aa: CATDRGRGSGELFF
j_call: TRBJ2-3; d_call: -; v_call: TRBV4-1; clone_size: -; cdr3_nt: TGCGCCAGCAGCCAAGAAGGGAGAGGCTTGGATGTCACAGATACGCAGTATTTT; cdr3_aa: CASSQEGRGLDVTDTQYF
j_call: TRBJ1-2; d_call: -; v_call: TRBV6-5; clone_size: -; cdr3_nt: TGTGCCAGCAGTTCCTTATCGGACAGTCCTTATGGCTACACCTTC; cdr3_aa: CASSSLSDSPYGYTF
j_call: TRBJ2-5; d_call: TRBD1; v_call: TRBV5-6; clone_size: once; cdr3_nt: TGTGCCAGCAGCCTAGACAGGGTTCAGGAGACCCAGTACTTC; cdr3_aa: CASSLDRVQETQYF
j_call: TRBJ2-5; d_call: -; v_call: TRBV27; clone_size: once; cdr3_nt: TGTGCCAGCAGCCCCGTGTGGCCCGAGCGAGAGACCCAGTACTTC; cdr3_aa: CASSPVWPERETQYF
j_call: TRBJ2-7; d_call: -; v_call: TRBV29-1; clone_size: -; cdr3_nt: TGCAGCGTTGTAGGACAGAACTACGAGCAGTACTTC; cdr3_aa: CSVVGQNYEQYF
j_call: TRBJ2-5; d_call: -; v_call: TRBV6-5; clone_size: -; cdr3_nt: TGTGCCAGCAGTTACGTCCGTCCCATGACTGAGACCCAGTACTTC; cdr3_aa: CASSYVRPMTETQYF
j_call: TRBJ2-5; d_call: -; v_call: TRBV28; clone_size: -; cdr3_nt: TGTGCCAGCAATAGTCTTGTGCAGCTCCAAGAGACCCAGTACTTC; cdr3_aa: CASNSLVQLQETQYF
j_call: TRBJ2-5; d_call: -; v_call: TRBV9; clone_size: -; cdr3_nt: TGTGCCAGCAGCGTCCTCGGGACCCTGTGGGAGACCCAGTACTTC; cdr3_aa: CASSVLGTLWETQYF
j_call: TRBJ2-1; d_call: TRBD2; v_call: TRBV19; clone_size: -; cdr3_nt: TGTGCCAGTAGTATAGTAGGAGCGGGAGGCTACTACAATGAGCAGTTCTTC; cdr3_aa: CASSIVGAGGYYNEQFF
j_call: TRBJ2-7; d_call: TRBD2; v_call: TRBV9; clone_size: -; cdr3_nt: TGTGCCAGCAGCGTAGGACTAGCGGGAGGAGACTACGAGCAGTACTTC; cdr3_aa: CASSVGLAGGDYEQYF
j_call: TRBJ2-7; d_call: TRBD2; v_call: TRBV4-3; clone_size: -; cdr3_nt: TGCGCCAGCAGCCAAGATTGGCGGGTAGCGGGAGTACAGCAGTACTTC; cdr3_aa: CASSQDWRVAGVQQYF
j_call: TRBJ2-1; d_call: TRBD1; v_call: TRBV28; clone_size: -; cdr3_nt: TGTGCCAGCAGTTTACGACAGGGTTATAGTGAGCAGTTCTTC; cdr3_aa: CASSLRQGYSEQFF
j_call: TRBJ2-5; d_call: TRBD2; v_call: TRBV9; clone_size: -; cdr3_nt: TGTGCCAGCAGCGCCAGGCCTACCGGGACTAGCGGGAGCACAGAAGAGACCCAGTACTTC; cdr3_aa: CASSARPTGTSGSTEETQYF
j_call: TRBJ2-1; d_call: TRBD2; v_call: TRBV7-9; clone_size: -; cdr3_nt: TGTGCCAGCAGCCATCAGCGGGGGAAAAGCTCCTACAATGAGCAGTTCTTC; cdr3_aa: CASSHQRGKSSYNEQFF
j_call: TRBJ1-1; d_call: -; v_call: TRBV5-4; clone_size: few; cdr3_nt: TGTGCCAGCAGCTTGTTGGGGGACCCTGAAGCTTTCTTT; cdr3_aa: CASSLLGDPEAFF
j_call: TRBJ1-2; d_call: -; v_call: TRBV28; clone_size: -; cdr3_nt: TGTGCCAGCAGTTTCCCGACATTTGGTCCAGCCTCGCGTGACGACTATGGCTACACCTTC; cdr3_aa: CASSFPTFGPASRDDYGYTF
j_call: TRBJ2-7; d_call: -; v_call: TRBV27; clone_size: -; cdr3_nt: TGTACCAGCAGTTTCGGGGGAACCTACGAGCAGTACTTC; cdr3_aa: CTSSFGGTYEQYF
j_call: TRBJ2-5; d_call: -; v_call: TRBV28; clone_size: -; cdr3_nt: TGTGCCAGCAGCCAGACAGGACTCCAAGAGACCCAGTACTTC; cdr3_aa: CASSQTGLQETQYF
j_call: TRBJ2-1; d_call: -; v_call: TRBV9; clone_size: -; cdr3_nt: TGTGCCAGCAGCGGGACAATATCCTACAATGAGCAGTTCTTC; cdr3_aa: CASSGTISYNEQFF